This T cell receptor (beta chain) was sequenced in a study of blood T cell repertoires in COVID-19. The protocol was immunoSEQ multiplex PCR, while the TCRdb copy is restricted to in-frame clones and leaves out a portion. In the table there are 200,000 to 250,000 clones, 80% to 90% of which are singletons. The CDR3 covers 13 residues. Germline loops: CDR1 MGHRA, CDR2 YSYEKL. Trimming took 1 base from V and 4 from J, leaving 8 bases between them. The source material was peripheral blood. This TCR was recovered from a man aged 30 to 39 who had recovered from COVID-19. The V and J genes are TRBV4-1 and TRBJ2-7; D is uncertain. CDR3 nucleotides: TGCGCCAGCAGCCAAGCACAGCTATACGAGCAGTACTTC. Its protein product is CASSQAQLYEQYF.